Below are 13 T cell receptor beta chains sequenced from a single sample in a study of blood T cells in healthy people across ages. Through a sample-barcoded 5' primer and a J-beta primer mix, a second PCR was run for roughly 7 to 12 cycles. Using its own MiXCR run on the 5' RACE reads, TCRdb lists one record per CDR3 protein. This table has around 2 million distinct CDR3 sequences, roughly 43% appearing once. The sequenced sample was blood. The receptors stem from a human donor in good health.

This chain joins TRBV6-5 and TRBJ1-2, with D unresolved. Trimming left V 2 bases short and J 6 bases short, with 16 bases between. The CDR3 consists of 15 residues. Germline V gene lookup returns CDR1 MNHEY and CDR2 SVGAGI. This CDR3 is CASSYRSDPEDGYTF. Written as DNA, the CDR3 is TGTGCCAGCAGTTACCGATCGGACCCCGAGGATGGCTACACCTTC.

This clonotype was picked up one time. CDR3 in amino acids: CASTSPQGRTEAFF. In nucleotides, the CDR3 is TGTGCCAGCACCTCCCCGCAGGGGAGGACTGAAGCTTTCTTT. The chain uses TRBV6-5 and TRBJ1-1; D is possibly TRBD1 (6 bases). Trimming took 7 bases from V and 5 from J, leaving 17 bases between them. This CDR3 comprises 14 residues. Germline values: CDR1 MNHEY, CDR2 SVGAGI.

Only a few counts were recorded for this clonotype. This chain connects TRBV20-1 to TRBJ1-2, with 8 bases lining up with TRBD1. The CDR3 is made up of 14 amino acids. Germline V gene lookup returns CDR1 DFQATT and CDR2 SNEGSKA (reference sequence). V was pared by 5 bases and J by 3 bases, with 8 bases of the junction left unmatched. CDR3 protein: CSAAGTGEHYGYTF. As DNA, the CDR3 is TGCAGTGCTGCCGGGACAGGAGAACACTATGGCTACACCTTC.

V is TRBV29-1 and J is TRBJ2-1; no clear D. Trimming removed 0 bases at V and 11 bases at J, with 11 bases between. The CDR3 spans 12 residues. Germline CDR1 SQVTM, CDR2 ANQGSEA. The CDR3, as DNA: TGCAGCGTTGAAGATTCTAGTTTAAAGCAGTTCTTC. This gives the protein CSVEDSSLKQFF.

This rearrangement joins TRBV12-3 or TRBV12-4 to TRBJ1-1; D is undetermined. Trimming cost V 4 bases and J 5 bases, with 11 bases left between them. The CDR3 runs 13 residues. CDR3 nucleotides: TGTGCCAGCAGTTCATCGGGATGGACTGAAGCTTTCTTT. Protein product: CASSSSGWTEAFF.

This sequence joins TRBV29-1 and TRBJ1-2; D unresolved. The CDR3 length is 15 residues. Deletions cut 2 bases from V and 4 bases from J, with 17 bases between. Per germline, CDR1 SQVTM and CDR2 ANQGSEA. CDR3 sequence reads: CSVERWEGSGYGYTF. The DNA of the CDR3 is TGCAGCGTTGAAAGGTGGGAGGGTTCGGGCTATGGCTACACCTTC.

The rearrangement joins TRBV7-2 to TRBJ2-5; TRBD1 aligns across 9 bases. Germline CDR1 is SGHTA and CDR2 is FQGNSA. This CDR3 region has 15 residues. Trimming took 5 bases from V and 11 from J; bases not matched to a gene: 15. This CDR3 is CASSPPMGTGPKQYF. The CDR3 nucleotides read TGTGCCAGCAGCCCTCCTATGGGGACAGGGCCTAAGCAGTACTTC.

A few counts support this clonotype. Possible read error: a much larger clone is one base away. CDR3 nucleotides: TGCGCCAGCAGCCAAGGTTCGGTGGTAACTAATGAAAAACTGTTTTTT. Translating gives CASSQGSVVTNEKLFF. The V gene is TRBV4-1, the J gene TRBJ1-4, with D hard to call. Per germline, CDR1 MGHRA and CDR2 YSYEKL. Trimming shortened V by 1 base and J by 1 base, and 10 bases separated the two germline ends. The CDR3 loop spans 16 amino acids.

Turning to this clonotype: One junction end does not reproduce the germline sequence, and a read error may be involved. The CDR3 DNA follows: TGTGCCAGCAGCTTAGGGGGTTGGGGGACCCCCTCGTGCGATGAACAGTTCTTC. Translating it yields CASSLGGWGTPSCDEQFF. The V gene is TRBV11-3, the J gene TRBJ2-1; D possibly uses TRBD1 or TRBD2 (5 bases each). The CDR3 totals 18 residues. CDR1 is SGHNT and CDR2 is YENEEA in the germline V gene.

The chain joins TRBV5-1 to TRBJ1-2; D possibly corresponds to TRBD1 (6 bases). CDR1 SGHRS and CDR2 YFSETQ come from the germline V gene. The germline V and J ends were trimmed by 4 bases and 6 bases, with 16 bases remaining between them. The CDR3 loop spans 14 amino acids. The CDR3 region has the DNA TGCGCCAGCAGCCACCAACAGGGACTCGATGGCTACACCTTC. Its translation: CASSHQQGLDGYTF.

This chain connects TRBV4-2 to TRBJ2-1; D may be TRBD2 (6 bases). The V gene lost 0 bases and the J gene lost 7 bases, with 16 bases spanning the gap. Germline CDR1 LGHNA, CDR2 YNFKEQ. The CDR3 loop spans 16 amino acids. DNA of the CDR3: TGTGCCAGCAGCCAAGATCTGGGGCGGGCGGGGAATGAGCAGTTCTTC. This gives the protein CASSQDLGRAGNEQFF.

The DNA of the CDR3 is TGTGCCAGCAGCCAAGTCCTGGGGTATCTTCACCACACAGATACGCAGTATTTT. Encoded protein: CASSQVLGYLHHTDTQYF. The chain is built from TRBV4-2 and TRBJ2-3; no clear D gene. The CDR3 is 18 residues long. Germline CDR1 is LGHNA and CDR2 is YNFKEQ. The V and J ends lost 1 base and 2 bases respectively, with 19 bases between them.

This clonotype was seen a handful of times. V and J are TRBV6-1 and TRBJ2-4; 10 nucleotides agree with TRBD2. The CDR3 has 16 residues. Germline CDR1 and CDR2: MNHNS and SASEGT. The V segment lost 5 bases and the J segment 6 bases; nucleotides outside the gene matches: 10. CDR3 sequence reads: CASSLILAGTINIQYF. In DNA, the CDR3 is TGTGCCAGCAGTCTGATACTAGCGGGGACCATAAACATTCAGTACTTC.